This T cell receptor (beta chain) appears in the sequencing data of a study of early T cells in non-severe SARS-CoV-2 infection. For the study at large: Bulk RNA from unsorted whole blood was sequenced; chains were unpaired.

Individual cDNA molecules were tagged with unique molecular identifiers. TCRdb used MiXCR to reprocess the 5' RACE reads, holding one entry per CDR3 protein. This sample yields approximately 97,000 distinct CDR3 sequences, of which roughly 9.6% are seen a single time; under 5% belongs to the top ten. This clonotype was observed a few times. Antigen: not known. The study's findings and limits: The study's VDJdb matching favored anti-spike CD8 responses and missed private and CD4 specificities.

The germline V gene encodes CDR1 SGHRS and CDR2 YFSETQ. V was pared by 3 bases and J by 2 bases, with 2 bases of the junction left unmatched. The CDR3 extends over 14 amino acids. Source: whole blood, taken at baseline. V is TRBV5-1 and J is TRBJ2-7; 10 nucleotides line up with TRBD2. The clonotype originates from an adult who was a healthcare worker with PCR-confirmed SARS-CoV-2 infection or an uninfected control (not recorded which). The CDR3 nucleotides are TGCGCCAGCAGCTCTAGCGGGAGACCCTACGAGCAGTACTTC. It is translated as CASSSSGRPYEQYF.